This T cell receptor beta chain was sequenced during a study of Ad26.COV2.S vaccination and SARS-CoV-2 variants. Overall study context: The trial was COV1001 and the donor's arm was Ad26.COV2.S. Points from the study as a whole: The TCR-based breadth and depth measures might underestimate overall T cell responses. Spike-specific TCR breadth in vaccine recipients exceeded that seen in placebo recipients.

This clone came up a few times. Its antigen is not known. The table came from immunoSEQ multiplex PCR; TCRdb's copy has only in-frame clones and leaves some out. Here the sample spans under 400,000 clones, around 90% being singletons. The germline gives CDR1 MNHNS, CDR2 SASEGT. The germline V and J ends were trimmed by 4 bases and 3 bases, with 18 bases remaining between them. This CDR3 region has 16 residues. Specified treatment: some 20 received Ad26.COV2.S at low or high dose, single or two shots; roughly 5 received placebo; per-sample allocation not given. Sampling happened 63 days after the first vaccine or placebo injection. An adult aged 18-55 years in Boston served as the donor.

Sequencing was performed on peripheral blood, taken in a trial of Ad26.COV2.S vaccine versus placebo. The receptor was derived from a person aged 18 to 65 who received the Ad26.COV2.S COVID-19 vaccine or a placebo. This chain uses TRBV6-1 with TRBJ1-2, with D possibly TRBD1 on 6 matching bases. The CDR3 DNA reads as TGTGCCAGCAGTGGTTCCTTGGACAGATTGGACTATGGCTACACCTTC. Amino acid sequence: CASSGSLDRLDYGYTF.